These 6 T cell receptor beta chains share one sample of origin, sequenced in a study of blood T cell repertoires in COVID-19. This table comes from immunoSEQ multiplex PCR, and its TCRdb copy is limited to in-frame clones, with some not included. The repertoire holds under 150,000 clones, with 75% to 90% as singletons. The sequenced sample was peripheral blood. All receptors derive from a human donor in a cohort sampled during active COVID-19.

The gene calls are TRBV9 and TRBJ2-1; 7 bases are shared with TRBD1. The CDR3 runs to 16 residues. Germline trimming cut 0 bases from V and 0 bases from J; bases unmatched to any gene: 3. Germline CDR1 SGDLS, CDR2 YYNGEE. The CDR3 spells CASSVEGANSYNEQFF. The CDR3 DNA sequence: TGTGCCAGCAGCGTAGAGGGGGCTAACTCCTACAATGAGCAGTTCTTC.

The V call is TRBV6-1, the J call TRBJ1-1; possible D gene TRBD1, 5 bases. The germline CDR1 and CDR2 sequences are MNHNS and SASEGT. This CDR3 is built from 13 residues. The V and J ends lost 2 bases and 4 bases respectively, with 8 bases between them. CDR3 sequence: CASSELGGTEAFF. DNA for the CDR3: TGTGCCAGCAGTGAATTGGGGGGCACTGAAGCTTTCTTT.

V is TRBV7-9 and J is TRBJ1-5; a possible D gene is TRBD1 (6 bases). This CDR3 is built from 12 residues. The germline V gene encodes CDR1 SEHNR and CDR2 FQNEAQ (reference sequence). V shed 6 bases and J shed 6 bases, with 9 bases lying between them. In nucleotides, the CDR3 is TGTGCCAGCAGTCAGGGGAGTCAGCCCCAGCATTTT. This translates into CASSQGSQPQHF.

The chain couples TRBV14 to TRBJ1-3; possible D gene TRBD1, 5 bases. The CDR3 totals 15 residues. Looked up from germline, CDR1 is SGHDN and CDR2 is FVKESK. Trimming took off 1 base at V and 3 bases at J, with 10 bases between the two ends. CDR3 sequence reads: CASSQARGGGNTIYF. The CDR3 DNA is TGTGCCAGCAGCCAAGCAAGGGGTGGTGGAAACACCATATATTTT.

The J gene is TRBJ2-1, the V gene TRBV5-1; perhaps TRBD1 as D (7 bases). CDR1 SGHRS and CDR2 YFSETQ come from the germline V gene. Trimming removed 0 bases at V and 1 base at J, with 11 bases between. This CDR3 comprises 16 residues. Here the CDR3 DNA reads TGCGCCAGCAGCTTGGCAGGGGGGATGTCCTACAATGAGCAGTTCTTC. It codes for CASSLAGGMSYNEQFF.

In this sample, this clone turned up once. This chain connects TRBV6-2 or TRBV6-3 to TRBJ2-3, with 12 nucleotides matching TRBD2. The CDR3 runs 16 residues. In germline, CDR1 is MNHEY, CDR2 SVGEGT. Trimming took 4 bases from V and 1 from J; bases not matched to a gene: 3. The CDR3 sequence is CASSSRTSGGTDTQYF. CDR3 nucleotide sequence: TGTGCCAGCAGTTCCAGGACTAGCGGGGGCACAGATACGCAGTATTTT.